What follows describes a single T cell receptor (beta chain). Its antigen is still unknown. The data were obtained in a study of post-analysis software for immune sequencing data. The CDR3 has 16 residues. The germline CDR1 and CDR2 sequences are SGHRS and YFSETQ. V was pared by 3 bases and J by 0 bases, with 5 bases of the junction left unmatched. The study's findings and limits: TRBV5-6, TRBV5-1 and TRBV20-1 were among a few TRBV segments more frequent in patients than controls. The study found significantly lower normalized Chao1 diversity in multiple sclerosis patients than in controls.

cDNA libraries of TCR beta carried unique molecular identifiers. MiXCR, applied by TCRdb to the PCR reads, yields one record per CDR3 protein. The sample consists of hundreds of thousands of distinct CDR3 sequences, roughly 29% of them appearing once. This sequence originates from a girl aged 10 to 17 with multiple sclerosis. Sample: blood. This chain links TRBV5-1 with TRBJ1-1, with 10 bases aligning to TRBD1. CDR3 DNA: TGCGCCAGCAGCTCCCGGACAGGGGGTGTGAACACTGAAGCTTTCTTT. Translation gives CASSSRTGGVNTEAFF.